This entry concerns a single T cell receptor beta chain. This CDR3 has 15 amino acids. V lost 5 bases and J lost 8, with 21 bases in between. Per germline, CDR1 SEHNR and CDR2 FQNEAQ (reference sequence). The entry originates in a study of T cell responses to AZD1222 COVID-19 vaccine. Assay used: immunoSEQ multiplex PCR; TCRdb lists only in-frame clones, some missing. The sample includes 95,000 to 130,000 clones, more than 85% of them seen just once. This material consisted of peripheral blood, taken on day 0 of AZD1222 vaccination. The chain links TRBV7-9 to TRBJ1-2, with D perhaps TRBD1 (5 bases). The TCR comes from an adult in good health. The DNA of the CDR3 is TGTGCCAGCAGCCTTCTTGCCCAGGGTCAGGGAGGCTACACCTTC. Encoded protein: CASSLLAQGQGGYTF.